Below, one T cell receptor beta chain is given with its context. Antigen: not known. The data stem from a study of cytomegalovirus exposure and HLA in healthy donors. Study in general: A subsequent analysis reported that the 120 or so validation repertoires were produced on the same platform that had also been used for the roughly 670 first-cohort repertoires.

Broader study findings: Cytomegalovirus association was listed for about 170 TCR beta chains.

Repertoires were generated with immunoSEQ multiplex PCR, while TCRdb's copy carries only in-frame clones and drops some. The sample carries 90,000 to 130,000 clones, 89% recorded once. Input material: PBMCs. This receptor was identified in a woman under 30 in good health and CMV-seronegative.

CDR3 in DNA: TGCGCCAGCAGCCAAGTTGGGGAGGGGCGGGATACTTCCGAGCAGTACTTC. This translates into CASSQVGEGRDTSEQYF. The rearrangement uses TRBV4-1 and TRBJ2-7, with 7 nucleotides matching TRBD2. Germline V gene sequence: CDR1 MGHRA, CDR2 YSYEKL. This CDR3 comprises 17 residues. V dropped 1 base and J dropped 6; count of bases not matched to a gene: 15.